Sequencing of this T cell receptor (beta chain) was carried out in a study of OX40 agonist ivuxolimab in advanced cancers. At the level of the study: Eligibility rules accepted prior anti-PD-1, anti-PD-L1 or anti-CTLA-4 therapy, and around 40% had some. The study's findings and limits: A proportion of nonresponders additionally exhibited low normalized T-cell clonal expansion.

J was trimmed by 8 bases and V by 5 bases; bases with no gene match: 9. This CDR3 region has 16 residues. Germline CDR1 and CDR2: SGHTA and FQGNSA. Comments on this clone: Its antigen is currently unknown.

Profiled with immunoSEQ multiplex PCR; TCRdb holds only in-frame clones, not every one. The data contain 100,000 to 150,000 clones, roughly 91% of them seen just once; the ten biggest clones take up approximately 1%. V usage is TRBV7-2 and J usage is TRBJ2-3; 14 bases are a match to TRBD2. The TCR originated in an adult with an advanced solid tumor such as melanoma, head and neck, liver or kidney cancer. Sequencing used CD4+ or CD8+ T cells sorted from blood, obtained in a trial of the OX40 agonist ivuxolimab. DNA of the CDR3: TGTGCCAGCAGCCCAATGGGACTAGCGGGGGACCTTACGCAGTATTTT. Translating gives CASSPMGLAGDLTQYF.